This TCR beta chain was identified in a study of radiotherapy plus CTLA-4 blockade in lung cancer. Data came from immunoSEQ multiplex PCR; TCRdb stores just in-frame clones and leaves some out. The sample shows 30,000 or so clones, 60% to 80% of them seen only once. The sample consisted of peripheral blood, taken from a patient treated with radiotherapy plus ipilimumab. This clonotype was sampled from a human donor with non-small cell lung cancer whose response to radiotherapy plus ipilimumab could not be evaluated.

CDR3 in amino acids: CASREQVMGEQFF. As DNA, the CDR3 is TGTGCCAGCAGGGAACAGGTCATGGGTGAGCAGTTCTTC. The V and J genes are TRBV19 and TRBJ2-1; tentatively, D is TRBD1 (5 bases). There are 13 residues in the CDR3. Germline loops: CDR1 LNHDA, CDR2 SQIVND (reference sequence). V was trimmed by 9 bases and J by 9 bases, leaving 18 bases between them.